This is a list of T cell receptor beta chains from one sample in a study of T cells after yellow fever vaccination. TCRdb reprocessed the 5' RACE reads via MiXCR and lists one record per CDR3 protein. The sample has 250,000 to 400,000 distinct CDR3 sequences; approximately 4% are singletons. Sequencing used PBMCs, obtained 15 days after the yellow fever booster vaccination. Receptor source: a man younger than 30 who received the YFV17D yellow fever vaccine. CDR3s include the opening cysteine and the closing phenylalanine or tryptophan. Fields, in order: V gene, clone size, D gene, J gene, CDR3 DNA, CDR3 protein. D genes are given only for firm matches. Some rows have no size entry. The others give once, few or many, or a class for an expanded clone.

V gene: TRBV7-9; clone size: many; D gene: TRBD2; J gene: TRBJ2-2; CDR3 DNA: TGTGCCAGCAACGAGCGGGGGGTCGGCGGGGAGCTGTTTTTT; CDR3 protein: CASNERGVGGELFF
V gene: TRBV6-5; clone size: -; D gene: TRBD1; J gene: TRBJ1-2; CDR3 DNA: TGTGCCAGCAGTCCCGGTGACAGGGAACGCTGGTACTATGGCTACACCTTC; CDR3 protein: CASSPGDRERWYYGYTF
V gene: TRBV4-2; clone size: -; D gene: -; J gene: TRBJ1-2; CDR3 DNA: TGTGCCAGCAGCCAAGTTGGTCTTGGGGGGTTAGGTGGCTACACCTTC; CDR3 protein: CASSQVGLGGLGGYTF
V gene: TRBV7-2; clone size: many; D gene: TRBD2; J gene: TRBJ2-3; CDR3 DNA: TGTGCCAGCAGCTTAGCGAGATTCGGCGGGGGGGCTCGCACAGATACGCAGTATTTT; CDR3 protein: CASSLARFGGGARTDTQYF
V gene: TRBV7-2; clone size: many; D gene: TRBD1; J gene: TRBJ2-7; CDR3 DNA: TGTGCCAGCAGCGACCCAGGGGGCGACCCCTACGAGCAGTACTTC; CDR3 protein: CASSDPGGDPYEQYF
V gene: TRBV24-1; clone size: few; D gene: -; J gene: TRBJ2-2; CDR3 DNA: TGTGCCACCAGTGATGCCTCAAGGGACACCGGGGAGCTGTTTTTT; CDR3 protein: CATSDASRDTGELFF
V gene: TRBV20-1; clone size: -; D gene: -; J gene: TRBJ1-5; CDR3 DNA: TGCAGTGCAATAAGAGACGGACGCAATCAGCCCCAGCATTTT; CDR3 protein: CSAIRDGRNQPQHF
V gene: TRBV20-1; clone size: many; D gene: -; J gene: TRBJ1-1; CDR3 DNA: TGCAGTGCTAGAGATAAGGCCTTGAACACTGAAGCTTTCTTT; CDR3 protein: CSARDKALNTEAFF
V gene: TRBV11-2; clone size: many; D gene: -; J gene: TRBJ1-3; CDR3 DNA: TGTGCCAGCAGATCGCGACGGGGGGACTCTGGAAACACCATATATTTT; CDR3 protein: CASRSRRGDSGNTIYF
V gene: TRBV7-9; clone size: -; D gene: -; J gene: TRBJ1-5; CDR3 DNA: TGTGCCAGCAGCTTAGGGCAGGGGCTTCAGCCCCAGCATTTT; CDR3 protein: CASSLGQGLQPQHF
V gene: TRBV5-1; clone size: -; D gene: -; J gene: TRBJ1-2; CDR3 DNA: TGCGCCAGCAGCTTGTCTGAGGACTATGGCTACACCTTC; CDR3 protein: CASSLSEDYGYTF
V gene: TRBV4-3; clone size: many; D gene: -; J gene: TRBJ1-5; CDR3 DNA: TGCGCCAGCAGCCAAGAATTGGGGGATCAGCCCCAGCATTTT; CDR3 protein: CASSQELGDQPQHF
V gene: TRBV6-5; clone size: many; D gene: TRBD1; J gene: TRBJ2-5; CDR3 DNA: TGTGCCAGCAGTTACTCGAAAAGACAGGGGCGAGAGACCCAGTACTTC; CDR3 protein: CASSYSKRQGRETQYF
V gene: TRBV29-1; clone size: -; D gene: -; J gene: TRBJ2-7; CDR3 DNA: TGCAGCGTTGCTCCCGGGGGCGAGCAGTACTTC; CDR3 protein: CSVAPGGEQYF
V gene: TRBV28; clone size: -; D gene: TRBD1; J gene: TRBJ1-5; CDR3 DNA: TGTGCCAGCAATACACAGGGGGCGTCGTATCAGCCCCAGCATTTT; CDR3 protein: CASNTQGASYQPQHF
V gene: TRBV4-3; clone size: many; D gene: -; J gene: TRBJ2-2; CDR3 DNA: TGCGCCAGCAGCCAAGCCACCCTTTTGGTCACCGGGGAGCTGTTTTTT; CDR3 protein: CASSQATLLVTGELFF
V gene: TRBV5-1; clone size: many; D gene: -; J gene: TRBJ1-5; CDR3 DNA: TGCGCCAGCAGCTTGACAGGGCCTCAGCCCCAGCATTTT; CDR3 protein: CASSLTGPQPQHF
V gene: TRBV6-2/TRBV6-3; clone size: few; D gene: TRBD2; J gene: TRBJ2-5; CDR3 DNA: TGTGCCAGCAGGGTCCTGGCGGGGGGGAGCGGGACCCAGTACTTC; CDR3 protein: CASRVLAGGSGTQYF
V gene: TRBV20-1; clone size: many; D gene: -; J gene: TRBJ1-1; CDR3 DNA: TGCAGTGCTAGCGTTACCGGGAACACTGAAGCTTTCTTT; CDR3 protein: CSASVTGNTEAFF
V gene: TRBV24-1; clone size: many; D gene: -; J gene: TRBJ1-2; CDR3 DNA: TGTGCCACCAGTGATTTGGAAGGGGCCGGCTACACCTTC; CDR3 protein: CATSDLEGAGYTF
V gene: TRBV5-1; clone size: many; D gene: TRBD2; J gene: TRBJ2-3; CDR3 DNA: TGCGCCAGCACCTTAGCGGGGGGATCGGCGATTCCGCAGTATTTT; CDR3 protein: CASTLAGGSAIPQYF
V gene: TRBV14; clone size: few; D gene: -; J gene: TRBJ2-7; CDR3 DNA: TGTGCCAGCAGCCATCCCGAGGCCGGGGGTTACGAGCAGTACTTC; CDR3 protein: CASSHPEAGGYEQYF
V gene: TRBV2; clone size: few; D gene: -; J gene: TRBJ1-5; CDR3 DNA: TGTGCCAGCAGTGAGGGGAACCCCAATCAGCCCCAGCATTTT; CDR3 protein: CASSEGNPNQPQHF
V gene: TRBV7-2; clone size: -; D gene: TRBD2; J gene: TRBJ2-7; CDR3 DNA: TGTGCCAGCAGACCGGCTAGCGGGGGAGTCTACGAGCAGTACTTC; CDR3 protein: CASRPASGGVYEQYF
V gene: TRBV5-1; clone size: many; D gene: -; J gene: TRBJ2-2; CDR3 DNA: TGCGCCAGCAGCCTAGGGACTCAGGTCACCGGGGAGCTGTTTTTT; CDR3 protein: CASSLGTQVTGELFF
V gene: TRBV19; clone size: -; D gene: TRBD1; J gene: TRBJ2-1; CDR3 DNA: TGTGCCAGTAGTATTTCGGGACAGGGGTATAGTGAGCAGTTCTTC; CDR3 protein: CASSISGQGYSEQFF
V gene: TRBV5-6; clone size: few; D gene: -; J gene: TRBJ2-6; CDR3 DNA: TGTGCCAGCAGCTTGGTGACAGTGATTTGGAGTTCTGGGGCCAACGTCCTGACTTTC; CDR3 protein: CASSLVTVIWSSGANVLTF
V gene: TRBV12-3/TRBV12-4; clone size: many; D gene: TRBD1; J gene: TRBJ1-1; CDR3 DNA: TGTGCCAGCAGTCGACAGGGGCCCACTGAAGCTTTCTTT; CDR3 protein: CASSRQGPTEAFF
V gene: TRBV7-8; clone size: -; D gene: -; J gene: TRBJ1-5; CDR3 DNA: TGTGCCAGCAGCAGCGGGAGTTATCAGCCCCAGCATTTT; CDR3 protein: CASSSGSYQPQHF
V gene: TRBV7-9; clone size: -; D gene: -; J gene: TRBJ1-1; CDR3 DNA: TGTGCCAGCAGCTTAGTTCTAATGGACACGGAAGAAGCTTTCTTT; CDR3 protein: CASSLVLMDTEEAFF
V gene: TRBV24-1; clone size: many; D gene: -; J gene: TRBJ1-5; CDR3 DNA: TGTGCCACCAGTGATTGGAATCAGCCCCAGCATTTT; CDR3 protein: CATSDWNQPQHF
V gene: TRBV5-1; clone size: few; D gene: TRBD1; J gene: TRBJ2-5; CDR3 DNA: TGCGCCAGCAGCTTAGTACAGGGGCGGCAGACCCAGTACTTC; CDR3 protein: CASSLVQGRQTQYF
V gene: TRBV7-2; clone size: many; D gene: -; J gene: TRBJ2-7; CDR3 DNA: TGTGCCAGCAGCTTAGAACCCTCCGTTCCGTCCTACGAGCAGTACTTC; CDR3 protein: CASSLEPSVPSYEQYF
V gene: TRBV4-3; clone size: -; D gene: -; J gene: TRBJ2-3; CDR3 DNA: TGCGCCAGCAGCCAATCCGCAGGCACAGATACGCAGTATTTT; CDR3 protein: CASSQSAGTDTQYF
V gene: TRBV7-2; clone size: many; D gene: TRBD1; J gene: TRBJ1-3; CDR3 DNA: TGTGCCAGCAGCTTAGTTCTCAGGGGGCATGGAAACACCATATATTTT; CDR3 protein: CASSLVLRGHGNTIYF
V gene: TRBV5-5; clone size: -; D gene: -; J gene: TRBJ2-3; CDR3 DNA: TGTGCCAGCAGCCCCCTCGGGGGCCGGGGAGATACGCAGTATTTT; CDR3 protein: CASSPLGGRGDTQYF
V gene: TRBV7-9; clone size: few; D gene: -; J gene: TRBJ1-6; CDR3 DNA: TGTGCCAGCAGCACATCTGGGATGAATTCACCCCTCCACTTT; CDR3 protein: CASSTSGMNSPLHF
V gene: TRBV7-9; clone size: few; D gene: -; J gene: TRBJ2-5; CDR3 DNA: TGTGCCAGCAGCTACCGGGACCGCAGGGCCCAGTACTTC; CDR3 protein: CASSYRDRRAQYF
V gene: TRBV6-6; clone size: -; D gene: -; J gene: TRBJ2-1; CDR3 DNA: TGTGCCAGCAGTTACTCATGGTCCAGGACAGCATACAATGAGCAGTTCTTC; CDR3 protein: CASSYSWSRTAYNEQFF
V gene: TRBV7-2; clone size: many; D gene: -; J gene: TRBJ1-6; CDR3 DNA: TGTGCCAGCAGCTTAGTGGGCCCTAATTCACCCCTCCACTTT; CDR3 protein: CASSLVGPNSPLHF
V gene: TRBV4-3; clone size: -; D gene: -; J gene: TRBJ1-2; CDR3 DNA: TGCGCCAGCAGCCAAGCCACGCAGGGAGAAGGCTACACCTTC; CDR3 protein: CASSQATQGEGYTF
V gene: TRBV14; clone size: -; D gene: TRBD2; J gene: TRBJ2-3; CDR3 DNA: TGTGCCAGCAGCCAACGGATAGCGGGGGGGCGTACAGATACGCAGTATTTT; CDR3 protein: CASSQRIAGGRTDTQYF
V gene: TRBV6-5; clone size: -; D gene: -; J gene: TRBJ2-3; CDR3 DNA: TGTGCCAGCAGTTACTCGGGCGGGGTGGGGGATACGCAGTATTTT; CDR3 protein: CASSYSGGVGDTQYF
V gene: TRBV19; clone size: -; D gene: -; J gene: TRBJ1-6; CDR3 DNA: TGTGCCAGTAAGGCCGAAAACTTGAATTCACCCCTCCACTTT; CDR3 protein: CASKAENLNSPLHF
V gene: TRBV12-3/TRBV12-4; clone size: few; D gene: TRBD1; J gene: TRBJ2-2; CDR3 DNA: TGTGCCAGCAGCCCGGACAGGGAAACCGGGGAGCTGTTTTTT; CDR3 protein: CASSPDRETGELFF
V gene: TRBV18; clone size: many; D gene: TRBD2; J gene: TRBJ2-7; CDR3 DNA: TGTGCCAGCTCACCAAAACTAGCGGGGGGAGCCTACGAGCAGTACTTC; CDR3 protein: CASSPKLAGGAYEQYF
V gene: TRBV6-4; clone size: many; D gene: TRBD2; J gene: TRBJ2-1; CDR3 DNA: TGTGCCAGCAGTGACACAGCGGGGGGAAATGAGCAGTTCTTC; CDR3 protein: CASSDTAGGNEQFF
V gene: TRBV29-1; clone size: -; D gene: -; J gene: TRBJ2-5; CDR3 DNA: TGCAGCGTCCGATTCCAAGAGACCCAGTACTTC; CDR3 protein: CSVRFQETQYF
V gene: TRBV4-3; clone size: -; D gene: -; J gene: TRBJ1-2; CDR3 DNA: TGCGCCAGCAACCGTAACCGGGACGGGTATGGCTACACCTTC; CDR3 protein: CASNRNRDGYGYTF
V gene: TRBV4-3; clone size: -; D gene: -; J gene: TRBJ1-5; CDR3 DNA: TGCGCCAGCAGCCAATGGGTAGACGGCACCGAGCCCCAGCATTTT; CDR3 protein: CASSQWVDGTEPQHF
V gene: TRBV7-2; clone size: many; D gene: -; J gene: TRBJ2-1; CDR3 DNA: TGTGCCAGCAGCCTCGTTAGCTTGAGTTCCCGCAATGAGCAGTTCTTC; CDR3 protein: CASSLVSLSSRNEQFF